This T cell receptor (beta chain) was sequenced for a study of blood T cell repertoires in COVID-19. The CDR3 contains 18 residues. V lost 4 bases to trimming and J lost 0 bases, with 16 bases between them. CDR1 is KGHSH, CDR2 LQKENI, per germline. Clones were sequenced by immunoSEQ multiplex PCR, and TCRdb holds only the in-frame ones, with some missing. The sample yields over 130,000 clones, 75% to 80% seen once. Cohort allocation depended upon clinical history that participants reported. The gene calls are TRBV18 and TRBJ1-6; possibly TRBD1 for D (5 bases). Sequencing was performed on PBMCs or T cells enriched from blood (not recorded which). The sequence was collected from a woman between 50 and 59 years old who had recovered from COVID-19. CDR3 sequence: CASSRTGTGSSYNSPLHF. The CDR3 nucleotides read TGTGCCAGCTCACGCACCGGGACTGGGAGCTCCTATAATTCACCCCTCCACTTT.